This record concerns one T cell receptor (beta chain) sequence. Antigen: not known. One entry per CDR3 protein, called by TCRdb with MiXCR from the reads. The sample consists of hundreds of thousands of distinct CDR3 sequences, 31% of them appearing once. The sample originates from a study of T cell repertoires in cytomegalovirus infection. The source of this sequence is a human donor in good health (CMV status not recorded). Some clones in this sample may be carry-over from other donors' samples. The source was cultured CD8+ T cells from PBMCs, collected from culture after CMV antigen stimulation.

The CDR3 DNA is TGCGCCAGCAGTGGACAGGGTGGTACCGGGGAGCTGTTTTTT. Translated, it gives CASSGQGGTGELFF. The V call is TRBV10-2, the J call TRBJ2-2; 7 nucleotides align to TRBD1. V was pared by 4 bases and J by 5 bases, with 4 bases of the junction left unmatched. The CDR3 sequence is 14 residues long. Germline V lookup: CDR1 WSHSY, CDR2 SAAADI.